This note documents a single T cell receptor (beta chain) sequence. Its antigen is as yet unknown. TCRdb reprocessed the 5' RACE reads and keeps a single row for each CDR3 protein, giving no DNA. The table for this sample gives about 430,000 distinct CDR3 sequences. The entry originates in a study of T cells expressing NK-cell markers. Regarding the study as a whole: Dominant NKG2C+ clonotypes in roughly six donors made up about 1.0-7.0% of CD8+ T cells.

This clonotype originated in a woman aged 45 to 65 in good health. The sequenced material came from blood T cells: a sorted CD56 or NKG2C T cell subset, CD4+ or CD8+ T cells, or bulk PBMC T cells (not recorded which).

CDR3 amino acids: CASSRRQGSYNSPLHF. The chain links TRBV12-3 or TRBV12-4 to TRBJ1-6. This CDR3 comprises 16 residues.